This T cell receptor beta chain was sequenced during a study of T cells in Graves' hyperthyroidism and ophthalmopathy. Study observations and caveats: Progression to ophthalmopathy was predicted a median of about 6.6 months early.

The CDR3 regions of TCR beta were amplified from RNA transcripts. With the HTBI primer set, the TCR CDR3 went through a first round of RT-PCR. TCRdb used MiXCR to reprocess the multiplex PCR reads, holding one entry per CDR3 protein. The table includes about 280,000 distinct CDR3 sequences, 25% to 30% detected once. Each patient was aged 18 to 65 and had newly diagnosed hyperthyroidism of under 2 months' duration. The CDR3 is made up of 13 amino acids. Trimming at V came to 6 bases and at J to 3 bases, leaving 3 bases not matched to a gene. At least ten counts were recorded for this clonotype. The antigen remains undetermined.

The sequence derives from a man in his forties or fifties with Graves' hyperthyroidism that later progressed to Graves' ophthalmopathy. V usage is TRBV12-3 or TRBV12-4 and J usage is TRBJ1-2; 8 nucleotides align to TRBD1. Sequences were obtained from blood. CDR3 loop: CASRLTGDYGYTF. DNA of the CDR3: TGTGCCAGCAGATTGACAGGGGACTATGGCTACACCTTC.